The clone carrying this T cell receptor (beta chain) was counted only a few times. The data originate from a study of blood T cells in healthy people across ages. Whenever a sample was processed, at least 6 million PBMCs were isolated. Using a J-beta primer mix together with a sample-barcoded 5' primer, a second PCR was run for about 7 to 12 cycles. TCRdb processed the 5' RACE reads anew with MiXCR; each CDR3 protein has one entry. The sample carries 540,000 or so distinct CDR3 sequences, around 50% recorded once. The germline CDR1 and CDR2 sequences are LGHNA and YSLEER. V dropped 3 bases and J dropped 8 bases, with 18 bases sitting between them. The CDR3 totals 15 residues.

This TCR was sampled from a man older than 75 in good health. The sample taken for sequencing was blood. The chain carries TRBV4-3 and TRBJ2-3, with D possibly TRBD1 on 6 matching bases. The CDR3 sequence: CASSQGHRDGVTQYF. CDR3 in DNA: TGCGCCAGCAGCCAGGGGCACAGGGACGGAGTTACGCAGTATTTT.